One T cell receptor (beta chain) is described in this entry. Germline CDR1 DFQATT, CDR2 SNEGSKA (reference sequence). Between the trimmed V and J ends, which lost 2 bases and 6 bases, there was a span of 7 bases. This CDR3 is 11 amino acids long. This specimen comes from a study of T cell changes during pregnancy in multiple sclerosis. Clones were sequenced by immunoSEQ multiplex PCR, and TCRdb holds only the in-frame ones, with some missing. This sample yields 60,000 to 80,000 clones, of which about 85% are seen a single time; around 3.2% belongs to the top ten. The source of this sequence is a female donor with multiple sclerosis, enrolled in a pregnancy study. The V gene is TRBV20-1, the J gene TRBJ1-2; the D is unclear. The specimen was peripheral blood, collected before pregnancy. The CDR3 DNA sequence: TGCAGTGCTAGACTTCTCGATGGCTACACCTTC. It codes for CSARLLDGYTF.